This T cell receptor (beta chain) was identified during a study of regulatory T cells in long-lasting Graves disease. Comments on this clonotype: The target antigen is unknown.

Libraries of TCR beta came from iRepertoire HTBI primers plus Arm-PCR of CDR3 regions. TCRdb analysed the multiplex PCR reads with MiXCR anew, one entry per CDR3 protein. The repertoire consists of about 400,000 distinct CDR3 sequences, with 15% to 20% occurring once and the leading ten covering around 21%. CDR3 size: 15 residues. Trimming removed 5 bases from V and 6 bases from J; junction bases left unmatched: 3. CDR1 and CDR2 from the germline V gene are SGHAT and FQNNGV. General study findings and limits: Persistent Graves' patients had lower TCR diversity than newly diagnosed ones.

Time point in this sample: newly diagnosed GD, antithyroid drugs for less than 3 months. RNA isolated from PBMCs was used to make the TCR library. The sample was also linked to a second study, of T cells in Graves' hyperthyroidism and ophthalmopathy.

This chain uses TRBV11-2 with TRBJ2-1; 14 bases map to TRBD2. This sequence originates from a woman aged 18-29 years with Graves disease. Sequencing was performed on peripheral blood mononuclear cells (PBMCs), taken at new diagnosis, from a patient treated with antithyroid drugs. CDR3 bases: TGTGCCAGCAGCATGACTAGCGGGAGGGCCAATGAGCAGTTCTTC. Amino acid sequence: CASSMTSGRANEQFF.